The 3 T cell receptor beta chains given below trace back to one sample, sequenced in a study of cytomegalovirus exposure and HLA in healthy donors. The PCR contained 60 Vbeta and 13 Jbeta primers. The repertoire was sequenced with immunoSEQ multiplex PCR; TCRdb's copy has only in-frame clones and lacks some. Its listing shows approximately 110,000 clones. The specimen sequenced was PBMCs. The source is a man aged 50 to 59 in good health and CMV-seronegative.

This chain uses TRBV7-6 with TRBJ2-1, with D uncertain. Deletions cut 3 bases from V and 9 bases from J, with 6 bases between. The CDR3 covers 11 residues. CDR1 and CDR2 from the germline V gene are SGHVS and FNYEAQ. In nucleotides, the CDR3 is TGTGCCAGCAGCTTGGCCGCTGAGCAGTTCTTC. It translates to CASSLAAEQFF.

The CDR3 DNA follows: TGTGCCAGCAGACAGGGGACGGGCCTAAATCAGCCCCAGCATTTT. Its protein is CASRQGTGLNQPQHF. V usage is TRBV6-5 and J usage is TRBJ1-5, with 7 positions matching TRBD1. Germline lookup yields CDR1 MNHEY and CDR2 SVGAGI. With V trimmed by 6 bases and J by 4 bases, 9 bases remained unmatched. The CDR3 totals 15 residues.

The rearrangement links TRBV27 to TRBJ1-4; possible D gene TRBD1, 5 bases. This CDR3 is 14 amino acids long. Germline CDR1 is MNHEY and CDR2 is SMNVEV (reference sequence). Trimming took 5 bases from V and 7 from J, leaving 14 bases between them. Here the CDR3 reads CASSVEGIGEKLFF. The CDR3 nucleotides are TGTGCCAGCAGTGTGGAGGGGATCGGTGAAAAACTGTTTTTT.